This TCR beta chain derives from a study of shared clonotypes between healthy human individuals. Study results and limitations: Rarefaction analysis demonstrated incomplete sorted-subset sequencing notwithstanding large depth. Generation of non-shared clonotypes was less probable than generation of clonotypes shared by all four donors.

Turning to this clone: As yet, its antigen is unknown.

The CDR3 runs 16 residues. Germline V gene data show CDR1 as LNHDA and CDR2 as SQIVND (reference sequence). V shed 5 bases and J 4 bases; nucleotides not matched to a gene: 9. Researchers ran the assay at a deep level. Sequencing was performed with immunoSEQ multiplex PCR; in TCRdb, only in-frame clones are kept and a portion is missing. The data contain some 2,100,000 clones, 95% of them seen just once; the ten biggest clones take up approximately 0.13%. This TCR was recovered from a man aged 18 to 30 in good health. The sequencing sample was made of naive CD4+ T cells sorted from blood. As for subset: CD45RA+ positively selected. The genes are TRBV19 and TRBJ1-5; 9 bases agree with TRBD1. Here the CDR3 DNA reads TGTGCCAGTAGTGTCTCGGGACAGGGTTATAATCAGCCCCAGCATTTT. Translated, it gives CASSVSGQGYNQPQHF.